The sequence of this T cell receptor beta chain was determined in a study of PD-L1 blockade in urothelial cancer. Looking at the study overall: Patients' atezolizumab regimen, 1,200 mg intravenously every 3 weeks, began in the mid-2010s. Samples of blood were analyzed 3 weeks (second dose) and 6 weeks after treatment start. The study's findings and limits: Lower than median blood TCR clonality before treatment predicted better survival.

Method: immunoSEQ multiplex PCR; TCRdb's copy keeps in-frame clones and lacks some. The data show 50,000 to 55,000 clones, with 60% to 85% seen just once and around 3.6% held by the top ten. On this clone: What it binds is unknown.

The V gene end was trimmed by 0 bases and the J gene end by 3 bases; junction bases not matched to a gene: 7. Germline V lookup: CDR1 SGHRS, CDR2 YFSETQ. CDR3 length equals 17 residues. The sequenced sample was PBMCs, obtained around atezolizumab (anti-PD-L1) treatment. This chain links TRBV5-1 with TRBJ1-3; 9 positions agree with TRBD1. The origin of this receptor is a man aged 65 to 79 with urothelial cancer. CDR3: CASSLDPQGARGNTIYF. DNA of the CDR3: TGCGCCAGCAGCTTGGACCCACAGGGGGCGCGTGGAAACACCATATATTTT.